These T cell receptor beta chains were read from a single sample in a study of OX40 agonist ivuxolimab in advanced cancers. Assay used: immunoSEQ multiplex PCR; TCRdb lists only in-frame clones, some missing. The table shows tens of thousands of clones, with approximately 85% occurring only once. The material was CD4+ or CD8+ T cells sorted from blood, obtained in a trial of the OX40 agonist ivuxolimab. These receptor sequences come from an adult with an advanced solid tumor such as melanoma, head and neck, liver or kidney cancer. Both conserved end residues are part of each CDR3. D genes are given only for firm matches. Not all rows give a size; the values are once, few, many and, for expanded clones, a class.

16	TRBV7-9	once	NA	TRBJ2-7	TGTGCCAGCAGCTTAACGTTGGGTGGGGACTCCTACGAGCAGTACTTC	CASSLTLGGDSYEQYF
18	TRBV28	once	NA	TRBJ1-4	TGTGCCAGCAGTTGGTTCCCCCTCGGAGGTTTGGGGAATGAAAAACTGTTTTTT	CASSWFPLGGLGNEKLFF
14	TRBV4-1	NA	NA	TRBJ2-7	TGCGCCAGCAGCCCGCGGGACGGTTCCTACGAGCAGTACTTC	CASSPRDGSYEQYF
15	TRBV5-8	NA	NA	TRBJ2-2	TGTGCCAGCAGCTCTAGGAGGGAAAGGGCCGGGGAGCTGTTTTTT	CASSSRRERAGELFF
13	TRBV27	NA	TRBD2	TRBJ2-5	TGTGCCAGCAGTCGGGGGGGGTGGGAGACCCAGTACTTC	CASSRGGWETQYF
16	TRBV6-5	NA	NA	TRBJ2-7	TGTGCCAGCAGTTACTCGGGAGGAGACCGAGACTACGAGCAGTACTTC	CASSYSGGDRDYEQYF
15	TRBV18	NA	NA	TRBJ2-1	TGTGCCAGCTCACCACCGGGCAGCGCCTACAATGAGCAGTTCTTC	CASSPPGSAYNEQFF
15	TRBV7-3	NA	TRBD2	TRBJ2-1	TGTGCCAGCAGCCCTGGCGGGGGTGGGTACAATGAGCAGTTCTTC	CASSPGGGGYNEQFF
14	TRBV7-6	NA	NA	TRBJ2-5	TGTGCCAGCAGCTTAGTCGGCAGCCAAGAGACCCAGTACTTC	CASSLVGSQETQYF
16	TRBV13	NA	TRBD2	TRBJ2-1	TGTGCCAGCAGCCCGCGGACTAGCGGGGGGGCCTTTGAGCAGTTCTTC	CASSPRTSGGAFEQFF
14	TRBV27	NA	NA	TRBJ2-5	TGTGCCAGCAGTTTATCGTGGGGTTTGGAGACCCAGTACTTC	CASSLSWGLETQYF
15	TRBV19	NA	TRBD1	TRBJ2-2	TGTGCCAGTACGTTAGGGACAGGGAACACCGGGGAGCTGTTTTTT	CASTLGTGNTGELFF
13	TRBV7-6	NA	NA	TRBJ2-1	TGTGCCAGCAGCTTTAGGGGGGACGATGAGCAGTTCTTC	CASSFRGDDEQFF
15	TRBV7-9	NA	NA	TRBJ2-1	TGTGCCAGCAGCCCCGAGAACAGGCCGGGCAATGAGCAGTTCTTC	CASSPENRPGNEQFF
13	TRBV29-1	NA	NA	TRBJ1-2	TGCAGCGCCCAAATGCAGGGAACCTATGGCTACACCTTC	CSAQMQGTYGYTF
13	TRBV10-2	few	NA	TRBJ1-4	TGCGCCACGGTGGGACGGCGGAATGAAAATCTGTTTTTT	CATVGRRNENLFF
15	TRBV7-8	NA	NA	TRBJ2-7	TGTGCCAGCAGCACCCCTCGGCAGGTGTCCTACGAGCAGTACTTC	CASSTPRQVSYEQYF
13	TRBV19	NA	NA	TRBJ2-1	TGTGCCAGTGGCGGCCTCTCCTACAATGAGCAGTTCTTC	CASGGLSYNEQFF
15	TRBV7-8	NA	NA	TRBJ2-5	TGTGCCAGCAGCTTAGGTGGTACATACCAAGAGACCCAGTACTTC	CASSLGGTYQETQYF
17	TRBV4-3	NA	TRBD2	TRBJ2-3	TGCGCCAGCAGCAAGGATTTAGCGGGGGGACTCGGGGATACGCAGTATTTT	CASSKDLAGGLGDTQYF
14	TRBV5-1	NA	NA	TRBJ1-4	TGCGCCAGCAGCGAACAGGGCCTTAATGAAAAACTGTTTTTT	CASSEQGLNEKLFF
14	TRBV4-1	once	NA	TRBJ1-5	TGCGCCAGCAGCCCCATTAGTGGCAATCAGCCCCAGCATTTT	CASSPISGNQPQHF
12	TRBV16	NA	NA	TRBJ1-1	TGTGCCAGCAGCCATTGGGGGTCAGAAGCTTTCTTT	CASSHWGSEAFF
17	TRBV29-1	NA	TRBD1	TRBJ2-7	TGCAGCGTTGAAATCGGTTTAGGGACAGGGGGCTTCTACGAGCAGTACTTC	CSVEIGLGTGGFYEQYF
15	TRBV6-1	NA	TRBD1	TRBJ1-5	TGTGCCAGCAGCCGGACAGGGGGGAGCAATCAGCCCCAGCATTTT	CASSRTGGSNQPQHF
15	TRBV9	once	TRBD1	TRBJ1-6	TGTGCCAGCAGCGAGACAGGGGGCGGTGAGTCACCCCTCCACTTT	CASSETGGGESPLHF
13	TRBV7-9	NA	NA	TRBJ2-4	TGTGCCAGCAGCTTGGGGATTGAGGGCATTCAGTACTTC	CASSLGIEGIQYF
12	TRBV30	NA	TRBD2	TRBJ2-1	TGTGCCTGGAGCCCTGGGGGGGGTGAGCAGTTCTTC	CAWSPGGGEQFF
16	TRBV5-5	many	TRBD1	TRBJ2-1	TGTGCCAGCAGGTACTTTAAGGACAGGGGACACAATGAGCAGTTCTTC	CASRYFKDRGHNEQFF
14	TRBV14	NA	NA	TRBJ1-1	TGTGCCAGCAGCCCGTGGGACGGAATCTTTGAAGCTTTCTTT	CASSPWDGIFEAFF
15	TRBV2	once	TRBD1	TRBJ2-7	TGTGCCAGCAGTGAAGCCAATGGACAGGCAATAGGGCAGTACTTC	CASSEANGQAIGQYF
16	TRBV4-3	NA	TRBD1	TRBJ2-2	TGCGCCAGCAGCCAAGATCCAGGGGGCTCGGCCGGGGAGCTGTTTTTT	CASSQDPGGSAGELFF
12	TRBV6-4	NA	NA	TRBJ2-2	TGTGCCACCAGTAGGGGGACCGGGGAGCTGTTTTTT	CATSRGTGELFF
17	TRBV4-3	NA	TRBD2	TRBJ2-3	TGCGCCAGCAGCCAAGATTGGACTAGCGGGGCTCAAGATACGCAGTATTTT	CASSQDWTSGAQDTQYF
12	TRBV27	NA	NA	TRBJ2-2	TGTGCCAGCAGTTATCACACCGGGGAGCTGTTTTTT	CASSYHTGELFF
13	TRBV7-2	NA	NA	TRBJ2-3	TGTGCCAGCAGCTCCCGGCGGGGAGATACGCAGTATTTT	CASSSRRGDTQYF
15	TRBV9	NA	TRBD2	TRBJ2-1	TGTGCCAGCAAGCCCTATAGCGGGGGCTACAATGAGCAGTTCTTC	CASKPYSGGYNEQFF
16	TRBV25-1	NA	TRBD1	TRBJ2-3	TGTGCCAGCAGTGATTGGGACAGGACTGAAGAGGATACGCAGTATTTT	CASSDWDRTEEDTQYF
10	TRBV19	once	NA	TRBJ1-2	TGTGCCACCAAATTCGGGACGTGGTTTTTC	CATKFGTWFF
14	TRBV7-8	NA	TRBD1	TRBJ2-7	TGTGCCAGCAGCTACGCCCAGGGGGACCACGAGCAGTACTTC	CASSYAQGDHEQYF
13	TRBV28	once	NA	TRBJ2-6	TGTGCCAGCAGTCCGCCCTCCCTGAACGTCCTGACTTTC	CASSPPSLNVLTF
15	TRBV19	NA	TRBD2	TRBJ2-7	TGTGCCAGTAGTATAGGCGGGGGACCGCGGGAGGAGCAGTACTTC	CASSIGGGPREEQYF
14	TRBV19	NA	TRBD2	TRBJ2-1	TGTGCCAGTTCCAGCGGGGGGGATTACAATGAGCAGTTCTTC	CASSSGGDYNEQFF
15	TRBV4-2	NA	NA	TRBJ1-4	TGTGCCAGCAGCCAATCAGATTCAACTAATGAAAAACTGTTTTTT	CASSQSDSTNEKLFF
15	TRBV7-2	NA	TRBD2	TRBJ2-4	TGTGCCAGCAGCTTAGCTAGCGGGGGGTCAAACATTCAGTACTTC	CASSLASGGSNIQYF
15	TRBV7-9	NA	TRBD1	TRBJ1-1	TGTGCCAGCAGCTTAAATCCAGGGGGCAGCACTGAAGCTTTCTTT	CASSLNPGGSTEAFF
15	TRBV6-1	once	NA	TRBJ2-1	TGTGCCAGCAGTGGGGCAGGATTTCACTTCAATGAGCAGTTCTTC	CASSGAGFHFNEQFF
14	TRBV4-3	NA	NA	TRBJ1-1	TGCGCCAGCAGCCAAAGGGGAGGGTACACTGAAGCTTTCTTT	CASSQRGGYTEAFF